Listed here are 25 T cell receptor beta chains from one sample, sequenced in a study of T cell responses to AZD1222 COVID-19 vaccine. Using immunoSEQ multiplex PCR, the repertoire was profiled, and TCRdb retains in-frame clones only, with some absent. The sample includes about 120,000 clones, 65% to 90% of them seen just once. Source: peripheral blood, taken on day 0 of AZD1222 vaccination. Receptors originate from an adult in good health.

The gene calls are TRBV29-1 and TRBJ2-2; D tentatively reads TRBD1 or TRBD2 (5 bases each). This CDR3 region has 14 residues. Deletions cut 4 bases from V and 6 bases from J, with 15 bases between. CDR1 SQVTM and CDR2 ANQGSEA come from the germline V gene. CDR3 amino acids: CSVAREKRAGELFF. The CDR3 nucleotides are TGCAGCGTTGCCAGGGAAAAGAGGGCCGGGGAGCTGTTTTTT.

The gene calls are TRBV6-5 and TRBJ1-5, with D possibly matching TRBD1 (5 bases). Germline assignment: CDR1 MNHEY and CDR2 SVGAGI. The CDR3 has 15 amino acids. V dropped 2 bases and J dropped 3 bases, with 11 bases sitting between them. The DNA for the CDR3 is TGTGCCAGCAGTTACGGGGGGTTGTCCAATCAGCCCCAGCATTTT. Its protein product is CASSYGGLSNQPQHF.

V is TRBV6-5 and J is TRBJ2-1; weak D call: TRBD1 (6 bases). Germline assignment: CDR1 MNHEY and CDR2 SVGAGI. V gave up 11 bases and J gave up 0 bases, with 14 bases separating them. This CDR3 contains 14 residues. CDR3 region: CAVPDRYSYNEQFF. The CDR3 DNA reads TGTGCCGTCCCGGACAGATACTCCTACAATGAGCAGTTCTTC.

The chain combines TRBV7-9 with TRBJ1-1; 7 positions match TRBD1. The germline gives CDR1 SEHNR, CDR2 FQNEAQ (reference sequence). The CDR3 consists of 15 residues. V was pared by 5 bases and J by 4 bases, with 10 bases of the junction left unmatched. CDR3 in amino acids: CASSHRQGWGTEAFF. In DNA form, the CDR3 reads TGTGCCAGCAGCCATAGACAGGGCTGGGGCACTGAAGCTTTCTTT.

The chain uses TRBV19 and TRBJ1-3; TRBD1 aligns across 7 bases. V shed 1 base, J shed 3 bases, and the junction held 0 bases outside the gene matches. Germline CDR1 reads LNHDA; CDR2 reads SQIVND (reference sequence). The CDR3 runs 14 residues. This CDR3 reads CASSIGDSGNTIYF. The CDR3 DNA reads TGTGCCAGTAGTATAGGGGACAGTGGAAACACCATATATTTT.

This clone was seen a handful of times. The chain joins TRBV7-8 to TRBJ2-1; TRBD1 matches 9 bases. J lost 4 bases, V lost 5 bases, and 9 bases had no gene match. The length of the CDR3 is 16 residues. Germline CDR1 and CDR2: SGHVS and FQNEAQ. The CDR3 region is CASSRGTGIWYNEQFF. The CDR3 bases are TGTGCCAGCAGCCGCGGGACAGGGATATGGTACAATGAGCAGTTCTTC.

The count of this clone is one. This chain joins TRBV6-5 and TRBJ1-3; 7 bases are shared with TRBD1. With V trimmed by 4 bases and J by 4 bases, 10 bases remained unmatched. The CDR3 length is 16 residues. The germline V gene has CDR1 MNHEY and CDR2 SVGAGI. CDR3 nucleotides: TGTGCCAGCAGTTCCCAGGGGGACCCTCGGGGAAACACCATATATTTT. Translation: CASSSQGDPRGNTIYF.

This chain links TRBV29-1 with TRBJ2-1; TRBD2 is a possible D gene (5 bases). CDR1 is SQVTM and CDR2 is ANQGSEA in the germline V gene. CDR3 length equals 16 residues. The ends were cut back, 6 bases at V and 6 bases at J, with 24 bases in the middle. CDR3 nucleotides: TGCAGCGTGGGATCGGGATGGGGAATGCCCTCCAATGAGCAGTTCTTC. Protein product: CSVGSGWGMPSNEQFF.

CDR3 nucleotides: TGTGCCAGCAGTTTAGACTCGAGGGGCTATGGCTACACCTTC. This codes for CASSLDSRGYGYTF. The chain employs TRBV28 and TRBJ1-2; D may be TRBD1 (5 bases). Between the trimmed V and J ends, which lost 2 bases and 4 bases, there was a span of 11 bases. The CDR3 runs to 14 residues. The germline V gene has CDR1 MDHEN and CDR2 SYDVKM.

The J gene is TRBJ2-3, the V gene TRBV19; D is ambiguous. Germline V gene sequence: CDR1 LNHDA, CDR2 SQIVND (reference sequence). The length of the CDR3 is 15 residues. Trimming shortened V by 5 bases and J by 2 bases, and 14 bases separated the two germline ends. CDR3 in amino acids: CASSPRRGSTDTQYF. CDR3 DNA sequence: TGTGCCAGTAGTCCCCGTCGAGGTTCCACAGATACGCAGTATTTT.

V and J are TRBV5-4 and TRBJ1-3, with D possibly being TRBD1 (5 bases). The germline V gene encodes CDR1 SGHNT and CDR2 YYREEE (reference sequence). V lost 0 bases and J 2 bases, leaving 9 bases between the germline ends. There are 15 residues in the CDR3. The CDR3 reads CASSLDAGPGNTIYF. CDR3 nucleotides: TGTGCCAGCAGCTTGGATGCGGGGCCTGGAAACACCATATATTTT.

This sequence joins TRBV6-6 and TRBJ1-6; no firm D call. This CDR3 contains 11 residues. Germline CDR1 MNHNY, CDR2 SVGAGI (reference sequence). V was cut by 4 bases and J by 7 bases, with 2 bases left in between. DNA for the CDR3: TGTGCCAGCAGTTCGAATTCACCCCTCCACTTT. Protein sequence: CASSSNSPLHF.

The V call is TRBV2, the J call TRBJ1-1; D ambiguous. The CDR3 runs 13 residues. V was clipped by 5 bases and J by 0 bases, with 7 bases between them. Germline V lookup: CDR1 SNHLY, CDR2 FYNNEI. The CDR3 nucleotides read TGTGCCAGCAGTCTGTCACTGAACACTGAAGCTTTCTTT. Amino acid sequence: CASSLSLNTEAFF.

The CDR3 DNA reads TGTGCCAGCAGCCAAGGAGGGACGATAACAGGCTACGAGCAGTACTTC. It translates to CASSQGGTITGYEQYF. The chain couples TRBV9 to TRBJ2-7; weak D call: TRBD2 (6 bases). Trimming removed 4 bases at V and 3 bases at J, with 20 bases between. There are 16 residues in the CDR3. CDR1 SGDLS and CDR2 YYNGEE come from the germline V gene.

J is TRBJ1-6 and V is TRBV13; possible D gene TRBD1, 5 bases. The V end was cut by 5 bases, the J end by 4 bases, with 15 bases between. CDR1 and CDR2 from the germline V gene are PRHDT and FYEKMQ (reference sequence). The CDR3 is 16 residues long. This CDR3 is CASSPPGGFYNSPLHF. CDR3 nucleotide sequence: TGTGCCAGCAGCCCTCCCGGGGGTTTTTATAATTCACCCCTCCACTTT.

This sequence joins TRBV7-8 and TRBJ2-3, with D uncertain. V was trimmed by 1 base and J by 4 bases, leaving 6 bases between them. Germline V CDR1 and CDR2: SGHVS, FQNEAQ. The CDR3 covers 13 residues. The CDR3 region has the DNA TGTGCCAGCAGCTTAGGCTGGGCAGATACGCAGTATTTT. Amino acids: CASSLGWADTQYF.

This clone was counted a few times. The V gene is TRBV7-6, the J gene TRBJ1-3; 8 bases fit TRBD1. Per the germline V gene, CDR1 is SGHVS and CDR2 is FNYEAQ. Trimming removed 3 bases from V and 0 bases from J; junction bases left unmatched: 7. This CDR3 has 17 residues. CDR3 bases: TGTGCCAGCAGCTTGGGGACAGGCCTACTCTCTGGAAACACCATATATTTT. Translated: CASSLGTGLLSGNTIYF.

V gene TRBV9 combines with J gene TRBJ2-5; D tentatively reads TRBD1 or TRBD2 (7 bases each). Germline V gene lookup returns CDR1 SGDLS and CDR2 YYNGEE. The CDR3 spans 16 residues. The V end lost 0 bases, the J end lost 5 bases, and 17 bases lay between the germline ends. The CDR3 DNA reads TGTGCCAGCAGCGTAGGAGCTGGTCAGGGGGGGGAGACCCAGTACTTC. This sequence encodes CASSVGAGQGGETQYF.

V and J are TRBV6-5 and TRBJ2-7, with D tentatively TRBD2 (6 bases). V shed 2 bases and J shed 2 bases, with 13 bases lying between them. Per germline, CDR1 MNHEY and CDR2 SVGAGI. The CDR3 contains 15 residues. The chain's CDR3 is CASSYKGGSTYEQYF. CDR3 DNA: TGTGCCAGCAGTTACAAGGGAGGTTCCACCTACGAGCAGTACTTC.

The chain is built from TRBV6-5 and TRBJ1-5; TRBD1 might be the D (5 bases). The V gene lost 2 bases and the J gene lost 7 bases, with 12 bases spanning the gap. Per the germline V gene, CDR1 is MNHEY and CDR2 is SVGAGI. The CDR3 covers 14 residues. CDR3 sequence reads: CASSYEVGRQPQHF. The CDR3 DNA reads as TGTGCCAGCAGTTACGAGGTGGGACGACAGCCCCAGCATTTT.

The chain carries TRBV18 and TRBJ1-4; the D is unclear. V lost 0 bases and J 5 bases, leaving 10 bases between the germline ends. Germline CDR1 KGHSH, CDR2 LQKENI. The CDR3 totals 15 residues. The CDR3: CASSPPTLTNEKLFF. The CDR3 DNA reads TGTGCCAGCTCACCACCGACCCTGACGAATGAAAAACTGTTTTTT.

The chain is built from TRBV28 and TRBJ1-1; possible D gene TRBD1, 5 bases. The V end was cut by 2 bases, the J end by 0 bases, with 13 bases between. This CDR3 is 16 amino acids long. Germline values: CDR1 MDHEN, CDR2 SYDVKM. CDR3 DNA: TGTGCCAGCAGTTTACGAGGGGAGGCGATGAACACTGAAGCTTTCTTT. Its protein is CASSLRGEAMNTEAFF.

The chain combines TRBV19 with TRBJ1-2; TRBD1 matches at 11 bases. V shed 3 bases and J 7 bases; nucleotides not matched to a gene: 10. The CDR3 has 16 residues. CDR1 and CDR2 from the germline V gene are LNHDA and SQIVND (reference sequence). CDR3 sequence reads: CASSIPRTGGAGGYTF. The CDR3 nucleotides read TGTGCCAGTAGTATCCCCAGGACAGGGGGCGCCGGTGGCTACACCTTC.

The rearrangement links TRBV7-8 to TRBJ1-1; no firm D call. Germline assignment: CDR1 SGHVS and CDR2 FQNEAQ. The V and J ends lost 5 bases and 5 bases respectively, with 15 bases between them. The CDR3 is made up of 14 amino acids. The CDR3 loop is CASSLVAARTEAFF. In DNA, the CDR3 is TGTGCCAGCAGCCTGGTGGCAGCGAGGACTGAAGCTTTCTTT.

In this sample, this clone turned up once. This sequence joins TRBV7-9 and TRBJ1-2; D not certain. V was cut by 1 base and J by 2 bases, with 5 bases left in between. The CDR3 is 13 residues long. Germline lookup yields CDR1 SEHNR and CDR2 FQNEAQ (reference sequence). CDR3 in DNA: TGTGCCAGCAGCTTAGTACAGAACTATGGCTACACCTTC. Translated, it gives CASSLVQNYGYTF.